This entry is about one TCR beta chain. V was trimmed by 2 bases and J by 0 bases, leaving 4 bases between them. The CDR3 is 13 amino acids. The germline V gene has CDR1 LNHDA and CDR2 SQIVND (reference sequence). This entry is derived from a study of T cell repertoires in cytomegalovirus infection. MiXCR, applied by TCRdb to the reads, yields one record per CDR3 protein. The sample includes more than 400,000 distinct CDR3 sequences, around 27% of them seen just once. Sequencing was done on a sample of PBMCs. The sequence was obtained from a human donor in good health (CMV status not recorded). Some clones in this sample may be carry-over from other donors' samples. The rearrangement links TRBV19 to TRBJ2-5, with no clear D. The chain's CDR3 is CASSIQYQETQYF. CDR3 bases: TGTGCCAGTAGTATACAGTACCAAGAGACCCAGTACTTC.